This record looks at one T cell receptor beta chain sequence and its context. Per the original data handling: Reference gene primers were amplified, and this amplification served to estimate nucleated cell counts. The data were produced by immunoSEQ multiplex PCR, yet TCRdb's version contains in-frame clones alone and is incomplete. That table is the source of V, J and clone size, and D and trimming were worked out from the DNA. The sample consists of just under 90,000 clones, more than 70% of them appearing once. Germline V gene data show CDR1 as SGHVS and CDR2 as FQNEAQ. J lost 1 base, V lost 1 base, and 5 bases had no gene match. This CDR3 comprises 17 residues. This entry belongs to a study of blood T cell repertoires in COVID-19. As for the study in general: COVID-19 samples from acute and convalescent phases originated in the United States, Italy and Spain. From T cells, B-cell-depleted T cells, or PBMCs came the material, which was cDNA or gDNA.

The sequenced sample was peripheral blood. This sequence joins TRBV7-8 and TRBJ1-4; TRBD1 matches at 8 bases. This receptor was obtained from an elderly woman with acute or convalescent COVID-19. CDR3 sequence (DNA): TGTGCCAGCAGCTTAGTAGGACAGGGTTTAACTAATGAAAAACTGTTTTTT. It codes for CASSLVGQGLTNEKLFF.